Detailed here is one TCR beta chain. The antigen remains unidentified. This sample is drawn from a study of cytomegalovirus exposure and HLA in healthy donors. Whole-study findings and limits: One later analysis reportedly identified an Asian-associated ancestry cluster that showed fewer N-insertions than the roughly 600-donor mean. Despite most TCR sequences being rare, some public TCRs occurred in many donors. A few CMV-associated chains were confirmed in vitro to be specific for CMV antigens.

PCR primers comprised 60 Vbeta and 13 Jbeta primers. The data were produced by immunoSEQ multiplex PCR, yet TCRdb's version contains in-frame clones alone and is incomplete. The table shows over 100,000 clones, with approximately 77% occurring only once. This TCR was recovered from a woman aged 40 to 50 in good health and CMV-seronegative. The sequenced sample was PBMCs.

The CDR3 nucleotides are TGTGCCAGCAGCTTAGCTTCCGGGTCGGGTCAGCCCCAGCATTTT. This encodes CASSLASGSGQPQHF. The chain is built from TRBV7-8 and TRBJ1-5; no reliable D call. The CDR3 totals 15 residues. Between the trimmed V and J ends, which lost 0 bases and 6 bases, there was a span of 12 bases. Looked up from germline, CDR1 is SGHVS and CDR2 is FQNEAQ.